This passage covers 24 T cell receptor beta chains from one sample sequenced in a study of spatial heterogeneity in lung cancer. Findings of the study overall: Higher tumor mutation counts went along with higher counts of expanded intratumoral alpha and beta TCRs.

TCRdb re-analysed the 5' RACE reads in MiXCR, keeping a single row per CDR3 protein. The sample lists around 20,000 distinct CDR3 sequences, more than 9% occurring once. These receptors lack a known antigen. Time point in this sample: sample taken at primary tumor resection. Source: lung tumor tissue, taken at surgery. The receptors stem from a female donor with early-stage non-small cell lung cancer.

In the case of this clonotype: This beta chain was picked up by a library intended for alpha chains and is off target, so its count carries little meaning. This chain connects TRBV5-6 to TRBJ1-5, with 8 bases that match TRBD1. V lost 0 bases to trimming and J lost 0 bases; unmatched junction nucleotides: 14. Per germline, CDR1 SGHDT and CDR2 YYEEEE. The CDR3 spans 20 residues. CDR3 sequence (DNA): TGTGCCAGCAGCTTGGGACGGACAGGGCCAACTCCGTATAGCAATCAGCCCCAGCATTTT. Its protein is CASSLGRTGPTPYSNQPQHF.

This clonotype was seen at least ten times. This beta chain represents an off-target read in a library built for alpha chains; its size is of limited meaning. V usage is TRBV4-2 and J usage is TRBJ1-1, with 10 nucleotides matching TRBD1. V shed 4 bases and J 3 bases; nucleotides not matched to a gene: 8. The CDR3 loop spans 16 amino acids. Germline V CDR1 and CDR2: LGHNA, YNFKEQ. CDR3 residues: CASSPGEGTGDTEAFF. CDR3 nucleotide sequence: TGTGCCAGCAGCCCTGGGGAAGGGACAGGGGACACTGAAGCTTTCTTT.

This clonotype was counted between two and nine times. Since it is a stray read in a library aimed at alpha chains, this beta chain has a size that is not meaningful. This chain's CDR3 is CASSQGRGLGNTIYF. CDR3 coding DNA: TGTGCCAGCAGCCAGGGAAGGGGGCTTGGAAACACCATATATTTT. The rearrangement joins TRBV3-1 to TRBJ1-3; 7 bases are a match to TRBD1. This CDR3 has 15 amino acids. Germline trimming cut 3 bases from V and 3 bases from J; bases unmatched to any gene: 5. Looked up from germline, CDR1 is LGHDT and CDR2 is YNNKEL (reference sequence).

By frequency in the sample, this clonotype is medium-sized (0.01 to 0.1%). The size of this beta chain means little, since it is a stray read in a library made for alpha chains. CDR3 region: CASSLAGRANNSPLHF. The CDR3 nucleotides read TGTGCCAGCAGTTTGGCGGGCAGGGCCAATAATTCACCCCTCCACTTT. This sequence joins TRBV28 and TRBJ1-6, with D tentatively TRBD1 (5 bases). V was pared by 3 bases and J by 5 bases, with 14 bases between. CDR1 and CDR2 from the germline V gene are MDHEN and SYDVKM. This CDR3 region has 16 residues. The variable domain in full, completed from reference TRBV28 and TRBJ1-6, reads DVKVTQSSRYLVKRTGEKVFLECVQDMDHENMFWYRQDPGLGLRLIYFSYDVKMKEKGDIPEGYSVSREKKERFSLILESASTNQTSMYLCASSLAGRANNSPLHFGNGTRLTVT.

This clonotype has ten or more counts. For a library built for alpha chains, this beta chain is a stray read; little rests on its size. The V gene is TRBV7-3, the J gene TRBJ1-1; 7 bases line up with TRBD1. Unmatched junction bases numbered 3, after V lost 5 bases and J lost 3 bases. The CDR3 contains 13 residues. The germline CDR1 and CDR2 sequences are SGHTA and FQGTGA. CDR3 region: CASSAQGDTEAFF. CDR3 DNA sequence: TGTGCCAGCAGCGCCCAGGGGGACACTGAAGCTTTCTTT.

This clonotype occurred a few times. This beta chain lies outside the target of a library built for alpha chains; its clone size means little. V is TRBV5-1 and J is TRBJ2-7; the D gene could be TRBD1 or TRBD2 (5 bases each). CDR3 length: 13 residues. The germline gives CDR1 SGHRS, CDR2 YFSETQ. V was trimmed by 0 bases and J by 6 bases, leaving 10 bases between them. The CDR3 protein is CASSLAERGEQYF. CDR3 coding DNA: TGCGCCAGCAGCTTGGCCGAGAGGGGCGAGCAGTACTTC.

In the case of this clonotype: Little can be read into the size of this beta chain, an off-target read in a library designed for alpha chains. V gene TRBV5-1 combines with J gene TRBJ1-1, with TRBD1 matching 8 bases. Germline CDR1 SGHRS, CDR2 YFSETQ. The CDR3 is 14 amino acids. Trimming removed 4 bases from V and 6 bases from J; junction bases left unmatched: 8. CDR3 loop: CASSGRTGYAEAFF. DNA of the CDR3: TGCGCCAGCAGCGGGCGGACAGGGTATGCTGAAGCTTTCTTT.

This clonotype was found a few times. This beta chain is an off-target read within a library intended for alpha chains, so its frequency means little. This chain links TRBV19 with TRBJ1-5; a weak D match, TRBD1 (6 bases). The CDR3 is 13 amino acids. V was pared by 8 bases and J by 2 bases, with 10 bases between. CDR1 and CDR2 from the germline V gene are LNHDA and SQIVND (reference sequence). CDR3 nucleotides: TGTGCCAGTTCGGACAGAGGCAATCAGCCCCAGCATTTT. Translated, it gives CASSDRGNQPQHF.

This clonotype showed up many times. Since it is a stray read in a library aimed at alpha chains, this beta chain has a size that is not meaningful. The CDR3 region is CASSFSGTGKNIQYF. CDR3 sequence (DNA): TGTGCCAGCAGTTTTTCCGGGACGGGCAAAAACATTCAGTACTTC. The V and J genes are TRBV28 and TRBJ2-4; D is perhaps TRBD1 or TRBD2 (5 bases each). V gave up 3 bases and J gave up 3 bases, with 12 bases separating them. Germline V gives CDR1 MDHEN, CDR2 SYDVKM. The CDR3 length is 15 residues.

As for this clonotype: This beta chain appears as a stray read in a library generated for alpha chains; its size is not informative. The chain uses TRBV5-1 and TRBJ2-5; the match to TRBD2 covers 7 bases. V lost 3 bases and J lost 3; bases outside the gene matches: 5. The CDR3 consists of 14 residues. Per germline, CDR1 SGHRS and CDR2 YFSETQ. CDR3: CASSSGLGEETQYF. DNA for the CDR3: TGCGCCAGCAGCTCCGGACTAGGCGAAGAGACCCAGTACTTC. Together with reference TRBV5-1 and TRBJ2-5, the CDR3 gives the full variable domain: KAGVTQTPRYLIKTRGQQVTLSCSPISGHRSVSWYQQTPGQGLQFLFEYFSETQRNKGNFPGRFSGRQFSNSRSEMNVSTLELGDSALYLCASSSGLGEETQYFGPGTRLLVL.

This clonotype was found many times. This beta chain is off target for a library built for alpha chains, so its abundance means little. The chain links TRBV3-1 to TRBJ1-2, with TRBD1 identical over 9 bases. The CDR3 loop spans 15 amino acids. V gave up 1 base and J gave up 3 bases; unmatched junction bases: 3. Germline V CDR1 and CDR2: LGHDT, YNNKEL (reference sequence). The CDR3 spells CASSQATGGDYGYTF. CDR3 bases: TGTGCCAGCAGCCAAGCGACAGGGGGGGACTATGGCTACACCTTC.

Note on this clonotype: Because the library targeted alpha chains, this beta chain is an off-target read whose size means little. The chain uses TRBV12-3 or TRBV12-4 and TRBJ2-3, with D unclear. V dropped 8 bases and J dropped 10 bases, with 19 bases sitting between them. This CDR3 comprises 13 residues. CDR3 loop: CASEPKGSIAQYF. The CDR3 nucleotides read TGTGCCAGCGAACCGAAGGGCAGCATAGCGCAGTATTTT.

Of note for this clonotype: Within a library made for alpha chains, this beta chain is off target, and its count is uninformative. V and J are TRBV20-1 and TRBJ1-6, with D unclear. V was pared by 6 bases and J by 7 bases, with 19 bases between. CDR1 is DFQATT, CDR2 SNEGSKA, per germline (reference sequence). The CDR3 extends over 15 amino acids. The CDR3 spells CSAARAETRNSPLHF. The CDR3, as DNA: TGCAGTGCCGCGAGGGCGGAGACGAGGAATTCACCCCTCCACTTT.

Notes on this clonotype: A library prepared for alpha chains yielded this beta chain as an off-target read; its size is of little meaning. The rearrangement links TRBV10-3 to TRBJ2-3; D unclear. The CDR3 has 15 amino acids. CDR1 is ENHRY and CDR2 is SYGVKD in the germline V gene. The V end lost 6 bases, the J end lost 3 bases, and 16 bases lay between the germline ends. CDR3: CAISPQRIGTDTQYF. Written as DNA, the CDR3 is TGTGCCATCAGCCCCCAACGTATTGGGACAGATACGCAGTATTTT.

About this clonotype: This beta chain represents an off-target read in a library built for alpha chains; its size is of limited meaning. CDR3 nucleotides: TGTGCCATCAGTGAGGTACAGGGAAACATTCAGTACTTC. Translated, it gives CAISEVQGNIQYF. The rearrangement joins TRBV10-3 to TRBJ2-4; possible D gene TRBD1, 6 bases. Germline loops: CDR1 ENHRY, CDR2 SYGVKD. The CDR3 contains 13 residues. Trimming left V 2 bases short and J 6 bases short, with 8 bases between.

Points on this clonotype: This beta chain is an unintended read in a library built for alpha chains; its size means little. V is TRBV6-1 and J is TRBJ1-1; D is uncertain. Germline-derived CDR1 and CDR2 are MNHNS and SASEGT. CDR3 length: 13 amino acids. V lost 3 bases and J lost 3, with 8 bases in between. The DNA of the CDR3 is TGTGCCAGCAGTGAGGCCTTTCACACTGAAGCTTTCTTT. As protein: CASSEAFHTEAFF.

At least ten counts were recorded for this clonotype. At one of its ends the junction is not consistent with the germline gene, which may arise from a read error. This beta chain is a stray read from a library made for alpha chains; its abundance is not meaningful. The chain uses TRBV7-6 and TRBJ1-1, with TRBD1 as a possible D gene (6 bases). The CDR3 runs 16 residues. Germline assignment: CDR1 SGHVS and CDR2 FNYEAQ. In DNA form, the CDR3 reads TGTGCCAGCAGCTTAGCGGTAGGACAGTTGAACGCTGAAGCTTTCTTT. Translation: CASSLAVGQLNAEAFF.

The table lists this clonotype with a few counts. Because the library targeted alpha chains, this beta chain is an off-target read whose size means little. The chain joins TRBV4-2 to TRBJ2-2, with a weak D call TRBD1 (5 bases). Per germline, CDR1 LGHNA and CDR2 YNFKEQ. V dropped 3 bases and J dropped 4 bases, with 18 bases sitting between them. The CDR3 spans 17 residues. CDR3: CASSQKTAEQGTGELFF. For the CDR3, the DNA is TGTGCCAGCAGCCAGAAGACGGCGGAGCAGGGCACCGGGGAGCTGTTTTTT.

This clonotype was counted a few times. The library was designed around alpha chains, so this beta chain is a stray read whose abundance carries little weight. This sequence joins TRBV2 and TRBJ1-5; D is ambiguous. This CDR3 contains 14 residues. CDR1 and CDR2 from the germline V gene are SNHLY and FYNNEI. Trimming stripped 4 bases from V and 1 base from J, with 8 bases between. The DNA of the CDR3 is TGTGCCAGCAGTGTTGGTAGGAGCAATCAGCCCCAGCATTTT. This gives the protein CASSVGRSNQPQHF.

This clonotype was observed many times. In a library made to pick up alpha chains, this beta chain is a stray read with a size that means little. The gene calls are TRBV7-2 and TRBJ2-1; 7 bases are a match to TRBD2. Germline assignment: CDR1 SGHTA and CDR2 FQGNSA. CDR3 length equals 15 residues. After removal of 5 bases from V and 4 bases from J, the junction contained 8 bases not matched to a gene. The DNA for the CDR3 is TGTGCCAGCAGCCCCCCTTGGGGGGGGTACAATGAGCAGTTCTTC. Translated, it gives CASSPPWGGYNEQFF.

This clonotype was found many times. This beta chain was picked up by a library intended for alpha chains and is off target, so its count carries little meaning. The CDR3 is CASRPGVNEKLFF. DNA of the CDR3: TGTGCCAGCAGGCCGGGAGTTAATGAAAAACTGTTTTTT. The gene calls are TRBV2 and TRBJ1-4; D is unresolved. Trimming shortened V by 6 bases and J by 4 bases, and 9 bases separated the two germline ends. From germline, CDR1 is SNHLY and CDR2 FYNNEI. This CDR3 is 13 amino acids long.

With respect to this clonotype: The library was built for alpha chains, so this beta chain is an off-target read and its size means little. V is TRBV10-3 and J is TRBJ1-5; maybe TRBD1 (5 bases). The CDR3 covers 13 residues. Germline CDR1 and CDR2: ENHRY and SYGVKD. V was clipped by 8 bases and J by 5 bases, with 13 bases between them. Here the CDR3 reads CAISREIDQPQHF. Written as DNA, the CDR3 is TGTGCCATCTCCAGGGAGATTGATCAGCCCCAGCATTTT.

This clonotype occurred many times. This beta chain is off target for a library built for alpha chains, so its abundance means little. The chain combines TRBV20-1 with TRBJ1-4, with TRBD1 identical over 7 bases. The CDR3 runs 15 residues. V was clipped by 4 bases and J by 0 bases; unmatched bases: 5. The germline gives CDR1 DFQATT, CDR2 SNEGSKA (reference sequence). For the CDR3, the DNA is TGCAGTGCTACGCGGGACAGTGCAACTAATGAAAAACTGTTTTTT. Translating gives CSATRDSATNEKLFF.

As for this clonotype: This beta chain is an unintended read in a library built for alpha chains; its size means little. The chain employs TRBV7-2 and TRBJ2-4, with a tentative D call TRBD2 (6 bases). The CDR3 contains 15 residues. The V end lost 6 bases, the J end lost 7 bases, and 19 bases lay between the germline ends. From germline, CDR1 is SGHTA and CDR2 FQGNSA. CDR3 in amino acids: CASSSGTTGRNIQYF. CDR3 DNA sequence: TGTGCCAGCAGTTCCGGGACCACGGGGAGGAACATTCAGTACTTC.